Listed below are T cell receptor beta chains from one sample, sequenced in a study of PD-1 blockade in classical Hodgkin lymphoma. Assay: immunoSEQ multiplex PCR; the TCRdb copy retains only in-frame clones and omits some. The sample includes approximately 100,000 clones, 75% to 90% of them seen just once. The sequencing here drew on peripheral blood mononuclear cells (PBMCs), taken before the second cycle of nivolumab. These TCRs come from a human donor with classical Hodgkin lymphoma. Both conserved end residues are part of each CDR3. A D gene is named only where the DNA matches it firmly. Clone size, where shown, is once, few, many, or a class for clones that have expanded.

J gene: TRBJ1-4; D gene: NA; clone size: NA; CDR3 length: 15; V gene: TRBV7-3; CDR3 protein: CASSLRAGKNEKLFF; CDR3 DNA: TGTGCCAGCAGCTTAAGGGCCGGGAAGAATGAAAAACTGTTTTTT
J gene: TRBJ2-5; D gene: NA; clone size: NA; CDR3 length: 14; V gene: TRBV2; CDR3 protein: CAITPGGGQETQYF; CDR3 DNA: TGTGCCATCACCCCCGGGGGTGGACAAGAGACCCAGTACTTC
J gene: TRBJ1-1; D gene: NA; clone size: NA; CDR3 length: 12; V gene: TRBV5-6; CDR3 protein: CASSVLNTEAFF; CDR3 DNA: TGTGCCAGCAGCGTACTAAACACTGAAGCTTTCTTT
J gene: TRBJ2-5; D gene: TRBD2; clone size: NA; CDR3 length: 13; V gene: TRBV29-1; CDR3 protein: CSVAAGAVETQYF; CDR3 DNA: TGCAGCGTTGCAGCGGGGGCTGTGGAGACCCAGTACTTC
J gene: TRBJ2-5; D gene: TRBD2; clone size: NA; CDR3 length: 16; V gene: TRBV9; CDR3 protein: CASSVVSGGAKETQYF; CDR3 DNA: TGTGCCAGCAGCGTAGTTAGCGGGGGGGCCAAAGAGACCCAGTACTTC
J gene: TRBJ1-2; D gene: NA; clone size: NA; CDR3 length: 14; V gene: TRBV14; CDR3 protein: CASSQVDGSYGYTF; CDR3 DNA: TGTGCCAGCAGCCAAGTAGATGGGAGCTATGGCTACACCTTC
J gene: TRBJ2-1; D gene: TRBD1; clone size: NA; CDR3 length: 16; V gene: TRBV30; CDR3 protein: CAWSVFGTGSYNEQFF; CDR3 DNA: TGTGCCTGGAGTGTATTTGGGACAGGCTCCTACAATGAGCAGTTCTTC
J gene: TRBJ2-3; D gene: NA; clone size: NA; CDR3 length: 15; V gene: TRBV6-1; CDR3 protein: CASTNARGIQDTQYF; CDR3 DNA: TGTGCCAGCACAAACGCCCGGGGGATACAAGATACGCAGTATTTT
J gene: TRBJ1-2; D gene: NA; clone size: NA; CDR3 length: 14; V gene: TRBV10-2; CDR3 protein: CASKFGGVSYGYTF; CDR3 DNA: TGCGCCAGCAAGTTTGGGGGAGTGAGCTATGGCTACACCTTC
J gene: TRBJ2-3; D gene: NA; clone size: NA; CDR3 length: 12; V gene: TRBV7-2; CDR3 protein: CASSLDTDTQYF; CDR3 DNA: TGTGCCAGCAGCCTGGACACAGATACGCAGTATTTT
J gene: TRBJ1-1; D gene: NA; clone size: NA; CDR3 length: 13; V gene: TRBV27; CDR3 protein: CASSFLRTTEAFF; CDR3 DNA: TGTGCCAGCAGTTTCCTCAGAACCACTGAAGCTTTCTTT
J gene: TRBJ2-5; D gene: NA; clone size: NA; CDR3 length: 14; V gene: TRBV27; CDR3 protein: CASRTTGGGETQYF; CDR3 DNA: TGTGCCAGCAGGACCACCGGTGGAGGAGAGACCCAGTACTTC
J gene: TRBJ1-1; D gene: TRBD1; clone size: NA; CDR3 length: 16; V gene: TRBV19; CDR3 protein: CATNSRGGSLNTEAFF; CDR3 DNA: TGTGCCACTAACTCCAGGGGGGGATCCCTGAACACTGAAGCTTTCTTT
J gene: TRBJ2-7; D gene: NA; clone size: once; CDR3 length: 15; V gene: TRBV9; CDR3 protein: CASSPRDYRYYEQYF; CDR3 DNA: TGTGCCAGCAGCCCCCGAGATTATAGGTACTACGAGCAGTACTTC
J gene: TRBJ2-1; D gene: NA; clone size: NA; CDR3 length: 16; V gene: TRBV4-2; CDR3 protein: CASSQDGEPSYNEQFF; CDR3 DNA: TGTGCCAGCAGCCAAGATGGAGAACCCTCCTACAATGAGCAGTTCTTC
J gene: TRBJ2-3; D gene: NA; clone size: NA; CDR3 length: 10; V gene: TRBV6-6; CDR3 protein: CASSSATQYF; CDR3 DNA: TGTGCCAGCAGTTCAGCTACGCAGTATTTT
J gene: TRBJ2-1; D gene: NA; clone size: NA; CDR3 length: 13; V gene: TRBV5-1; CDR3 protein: CASSERLNNEQFF; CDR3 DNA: TGCGCCAGCAGCGAGCGACTAAACAATGAGCAGTTCTTC
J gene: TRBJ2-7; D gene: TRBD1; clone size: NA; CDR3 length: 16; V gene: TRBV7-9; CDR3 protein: CASSPGGRGPFAEQYF; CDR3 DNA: TGTGCCAGCAGCCCAGGAGGCAGGGGGCCCTTCGCCGAGCAGTACTTC
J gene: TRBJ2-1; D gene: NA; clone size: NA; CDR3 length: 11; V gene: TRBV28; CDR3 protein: CASSLFREQFF; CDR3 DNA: TGTGCCAGCAGTTTATTTCGTGAGCAGTTCTTC
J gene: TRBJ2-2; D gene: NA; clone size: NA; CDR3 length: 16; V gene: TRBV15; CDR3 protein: CATSRDERENTGELFF; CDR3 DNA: TGTGCCACCAGCAGAGATGAACGGGAGAACACCGGGGAGCTGTTTTTT
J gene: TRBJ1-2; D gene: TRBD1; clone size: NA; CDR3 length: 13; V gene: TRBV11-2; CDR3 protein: CASSSGTGSGYTF; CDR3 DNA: TGTGCCAGCAGCTCCGGGACAGGGTCCGGCTACACCTTC
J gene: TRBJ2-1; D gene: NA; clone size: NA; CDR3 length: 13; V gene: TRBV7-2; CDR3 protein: CASSLVGFNEQFF; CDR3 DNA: TGTGCCAGCAGCTTAGTAGGGTTCAATGAGCAGTTCTTC
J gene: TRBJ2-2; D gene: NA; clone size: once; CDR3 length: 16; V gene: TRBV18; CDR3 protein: CASSPPTGRNTGELFF; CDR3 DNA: TGTGCCAGCTCACCACCGACAGGAAGAAACACCGGGGAGCTGTTTTTT
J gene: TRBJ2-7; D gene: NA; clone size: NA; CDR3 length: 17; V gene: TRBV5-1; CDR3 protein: CASSPGTDRVISYEQYF; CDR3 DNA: TGCGCCAGCAGCCCGGGGACGGATCGCGTAATCTCCTACGAGCAGTACTTC
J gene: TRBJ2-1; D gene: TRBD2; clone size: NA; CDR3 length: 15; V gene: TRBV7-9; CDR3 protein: CASSFSGGGGNEQFF; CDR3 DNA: TGTGCCAGCAGCTTTAGCGGGGGGGGCGGCAATGAGCAGTTCTTC
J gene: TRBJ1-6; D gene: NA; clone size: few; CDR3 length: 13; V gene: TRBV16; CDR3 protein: CASSAVRNSPLHF; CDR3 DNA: TGTGCCAGCAGCGCGGTCCGGAATTCACCCCTCCACTTT
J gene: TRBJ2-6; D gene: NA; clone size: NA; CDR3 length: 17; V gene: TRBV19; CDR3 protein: CASSIHRISSGANVLTF; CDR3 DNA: TGTGCCAGTAGTATTCACCGAATCAGCTCTGGGGCCAACGTCCTGACTTTC
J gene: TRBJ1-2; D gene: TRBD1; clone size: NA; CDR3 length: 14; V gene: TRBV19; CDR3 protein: CASSMNGQVYGYTF; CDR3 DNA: TGTGCCAGTAGTATGAATGGACAGGTCTATGGCTACACCTTC
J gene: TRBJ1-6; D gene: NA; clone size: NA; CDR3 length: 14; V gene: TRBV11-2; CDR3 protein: CASSLDGYNSPLHF; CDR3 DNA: TGTGCCAGCAGCTTGGACGGATATAATTCACCCCTCCACTTT
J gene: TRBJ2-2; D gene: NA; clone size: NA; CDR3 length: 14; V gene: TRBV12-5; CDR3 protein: CASALGAMAGELFF; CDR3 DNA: TGTGCTAGTGCCCTGGGTGCCATGGCGGGGGAGCTGTTTTTT
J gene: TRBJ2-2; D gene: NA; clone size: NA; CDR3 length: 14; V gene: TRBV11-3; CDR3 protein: CASRLLGGTGELFF; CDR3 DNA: TGTGCCAGCCGCTTACTGGGGGGCACCGGGGAGCTGTTTTTT
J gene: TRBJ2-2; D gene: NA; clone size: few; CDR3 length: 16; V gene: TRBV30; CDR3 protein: CAWHPGPSSGTGELFF; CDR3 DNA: TGTGCCTGGCATCCGGGACCATCATCGGGCACCGGGGAGCTGTTTTTT
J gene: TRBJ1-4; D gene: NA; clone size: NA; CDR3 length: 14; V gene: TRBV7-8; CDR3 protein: CASSSGRRLEKLFF; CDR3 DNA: TGTGCCAGCAGCTCGGGGCGGCGCCTAGAAAAACTGTTTTTT
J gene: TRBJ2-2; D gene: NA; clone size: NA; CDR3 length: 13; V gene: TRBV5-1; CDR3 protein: CASSPRPTGELFF; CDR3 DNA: TGCGCCAGCAGCCCTCGACCCACCGGGGAGCTGTTTTTT
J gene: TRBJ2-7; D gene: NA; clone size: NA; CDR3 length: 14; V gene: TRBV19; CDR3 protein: CASSPDRVSYEQYF; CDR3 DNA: TGTGCCAGTAGTCCCGACAGAGTCTCCTACGAGCAGTACTTC
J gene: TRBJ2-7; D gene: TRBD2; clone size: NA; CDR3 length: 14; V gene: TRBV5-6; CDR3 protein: CASSFAASGYEQYF; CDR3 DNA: TGTGCCAGCAGCTTCGCGGCTAGCGGCTACGAGCAGTACTTC
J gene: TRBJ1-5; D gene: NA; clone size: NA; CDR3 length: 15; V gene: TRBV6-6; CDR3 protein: CASSYLPGVDQPQHF; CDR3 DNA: TGTGCCAGCAGTTACCTTCCGGGTGTGGATCAGCCCCAGCATTTT
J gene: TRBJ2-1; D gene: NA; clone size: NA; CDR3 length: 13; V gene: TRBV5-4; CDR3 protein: CASSQQFTGGQFF; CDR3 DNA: TGTGCCAGCAGCCAACAGTTCACCGGAGGGCAATTCTTC
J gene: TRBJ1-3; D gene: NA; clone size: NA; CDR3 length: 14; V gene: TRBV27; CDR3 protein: CASSPYPSGNTIYF; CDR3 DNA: TGTGCCAGCAGTCCCTATCCCTCTGGAAACACCATATATTTT
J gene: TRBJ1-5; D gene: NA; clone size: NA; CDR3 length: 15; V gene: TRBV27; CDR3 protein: CASSFTVGGNQPQHF; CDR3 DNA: TGTGCCAGCAGTTTTACCGTCGGAGGCAATCAGCCCCAGCATTTT
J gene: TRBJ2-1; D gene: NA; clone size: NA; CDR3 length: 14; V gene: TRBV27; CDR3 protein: CASSLSWVGNEQFF; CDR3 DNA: TGTGCCAGCAGTTTATCATGGGTAGGGAATGAGCAGTTCTTC
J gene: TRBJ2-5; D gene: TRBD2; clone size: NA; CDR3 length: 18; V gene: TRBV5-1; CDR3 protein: CASQNVRQSGGPQETQYF; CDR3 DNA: TGCGCCAGCCAAAACGTGCGGCAGAGCGGGGGGCCCCAAGAGACCCAGTACTTC
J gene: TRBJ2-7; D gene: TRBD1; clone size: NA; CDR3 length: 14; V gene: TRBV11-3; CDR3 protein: CASSRNRGPYEQYF; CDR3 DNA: TGTGCCAGCAGCCGTAACAGGGGACCCTACGAGCAGTACTTC
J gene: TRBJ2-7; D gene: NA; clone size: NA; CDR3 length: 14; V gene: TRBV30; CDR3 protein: CAWSVPGFYYEQYF; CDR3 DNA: TGTGCCTGGAGTGTACCCGGGTTTTACTACGAGCAGTACTTC
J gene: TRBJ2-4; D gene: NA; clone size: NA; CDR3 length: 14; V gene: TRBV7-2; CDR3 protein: CASGRMGAKNIQYF; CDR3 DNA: TGTGCCAGCGGAAGGATGGGGGCCAAAAACATTCAGTACTTC
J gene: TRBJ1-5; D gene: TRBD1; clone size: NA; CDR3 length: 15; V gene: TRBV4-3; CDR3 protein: CASSQEQGTRQPQHF; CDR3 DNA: TGCGCCAGCAGCCAAGAACAGGGGACCCGGCAGCCCCAGCATTTT
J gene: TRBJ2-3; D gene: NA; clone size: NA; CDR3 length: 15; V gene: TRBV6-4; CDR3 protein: CASSDSQLSTDTQYF; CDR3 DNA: TGTGCCAGCAGTGACTCACAACTTAGCACAGATACGCAGTATTTT
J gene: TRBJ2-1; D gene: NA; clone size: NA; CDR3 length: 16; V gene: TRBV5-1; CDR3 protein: CASSADPGQSYNEQFF; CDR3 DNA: TGCGCCAGCAGCGCGGACCCGGGACAAAGTTACAATGAGCAGTTCTTC
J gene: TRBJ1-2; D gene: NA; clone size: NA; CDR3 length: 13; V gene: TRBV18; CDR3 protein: CASSPPAEYGYTF; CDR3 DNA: TGTGCCAGCTCACCACCGGCGGAATATGGCTACACCTTC
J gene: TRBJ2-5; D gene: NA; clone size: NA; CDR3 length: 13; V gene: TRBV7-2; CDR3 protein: CASSFAGMETQYF; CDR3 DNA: TGTGCCAGCAGCTTTGCAGGGATGGAGACCCAGTACTTC
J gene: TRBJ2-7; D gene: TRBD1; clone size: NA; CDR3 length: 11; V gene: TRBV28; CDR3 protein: CAGDREAEQYF; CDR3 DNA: TGTGCCGGGGACAGGGAGGCCGAGCAGTACTTC
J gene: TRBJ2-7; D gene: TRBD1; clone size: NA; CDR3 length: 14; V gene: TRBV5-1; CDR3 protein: CASSLRDRAYEQYF; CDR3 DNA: TGCGCCAGCAGCTTGAGGGACAGGGCCTACGAGCAGTACTTC
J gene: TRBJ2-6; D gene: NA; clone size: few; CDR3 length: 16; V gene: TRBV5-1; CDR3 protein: CASSETRQSGANVLTF; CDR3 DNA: TGCGCCAGCAGCGAGACTCGCCAATCTGGGGCCAACGTCCTGACTTTC
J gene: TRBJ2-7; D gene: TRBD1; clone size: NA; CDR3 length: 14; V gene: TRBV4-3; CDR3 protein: CASSLRTGVGEQYF; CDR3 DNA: TGCGCCAGCAGCCTCCGGACAGGGGTAGGGGAGCAGTACTTC
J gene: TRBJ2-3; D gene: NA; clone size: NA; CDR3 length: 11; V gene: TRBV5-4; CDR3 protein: CASSSSDTQYF; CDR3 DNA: TGTGCCAGCAGCTCGTCAGATACGCAGTATTTT
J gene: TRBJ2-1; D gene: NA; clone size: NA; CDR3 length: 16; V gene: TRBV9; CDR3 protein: CASSVVGGTLYNEQFF; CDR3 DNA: TGTGCCAGCAGCGTAGTGGGGGGGACACTCTACAATGAGCAGTTCTTC